These T cell receptor beta chains were read from a single sample in a study of control samples from healthy donors and cancer patients. Clones were read by immunoSEQ multiplex PCR, and TCRdb kept only the in-frame ones, dropping some. Among around 30,000 clones listed, 86% were seen once. The sample taken for sequencing was PBMCs. The receptors stem from a woman aged 40-49 years with lung cancer. The CDR3 runs from the conserved cysteine through the conserved F or W. The D gene is left open where the match is weak. Size is omitted from some rows. Given values are once, few, many or a class for expanded clones.

j_call cdr3_length v_call d_call clone_size cdr3_aa cdr3_nt
TRBJ1-2 12 TRBV12-3/TRBV12-4 TRBD1 NA CASGQGAGGYTF TGTGCCAGCGGCCAGGGGGCAGGGGGCTACACCTTC
TRBJ2-1 12 TRBV11-3 NA NA CASSEQYNEQFF TGTGCCAGCAGCGAGCAATACAATGAGCAGTTCTTC
TRBJ2-5 13 TRBV3-1/TRBV3-2 NA NA CASSPSGGETQYF TGTGCCAGCAGCCCAAGTGGGGGAGAGACCCAGTACTTC
TRBJ1-1 14 TRBV7-3 NA NA CASSLGTSGTEAFF TGTGCCAGCAGCCTTGGGACATCGGGGACTGAAGCTTTCTTT
TRBJ1-6 16 TRBV7-6 NA NA CASSLVVAGPNSPLHF TGTGCCAGCAGCTTAGTTGTGGCAGGACCAAATTCACCCCTCCACTTT
TRBJ2-7 13 TRBV19 NA NA CASSIDLGDEQYF TGTGCCAGTAGTATAGATCTGGGAGACGAGCAGTACTTC
TRBJ2-7 17 TRBV5-5 TRBD2 NA CASSLGLTSGGLYEQYF TGTGCCAGCAGCTTGGGCCTGACTAGCGGGGGGCTTTACGAGCAGTACTTC
TRBJ2-2 15 TRBV6-1 TRBD1 large CASSEEGQGSGELFF TGTGCCAGCAGTGAAGAGGGACAGGGGTCCGGGGAGCTGTTTTTT
TRBJ2-1 14 TRBV6-6 NA NA CASSYGGRYNEQFF TGTGCCAGCAGTTACGGCGGTAGATATAATGAGCAGTTCTTC
TRBJ2-5 15 TRBV4-3 TRBD2 NA CASSQDAGVGETQYF TGCGCCAGCAGCCAAGATGCGGGGGTCGGGGAGACCCAGTACTTC
TRBJ1-1 11 TRBV30 NA NA CAWVENTEAFF TGTGCCTGGGTGGAGAACACTGAAGCTTTCTTT
TRBJ1-2 15 TRBV11-2 TRBD1 NA CASSLDRTGSYGYTF TGTGCCAGCAGCTTAGATCGGACAGGGAGCTATGGCTACACCTTC
TRBJ2-3 15 TRBV4-3 NA NA CASSQDRGGTDTQYF TGCGCCAGCAGCCAAGATCGAGGGGGCACAGATACGCAGTATTTT
TRBJ2-5 12 TRBV15 NA NA CATSTDQETQYF TGTGCCACCAGCACGGACCAAGAGACCCAGTACTTC
TRBJ2-7 12 TRBV29-1 NA NA CSVFGTTYEQYF TGCAGCGTTTTCGGGACAACCTACGAGCAGTACTTC
TRBJ2-3 17 TRBV2 TRBD1 few CASSPGQGKISTDTQYF TGTGCCAGCAGTCCGGGACAGGGAAAAATCTCCACAGATACGCAGTATTTT
TRBJ1-2 14 TRBV11-2 TRBD1 NA CASRPTGASYGYTF TGTGCCAGCAGACCAACAGGGGCCTCATATGGCTACACCTTC
TRBJ2-3 14 TRBV9 NA NA CASSAVGFTDTQYF TGTGCCAGCAGCGCAGTCGGGTTCACAGATACGCAGTATTTT
TRBJ1-1 13 TRBV25-1 NA NA CASSEYGNTEAFF TGTGCCAGCAGTGAATACGGGAACACTGAAGCTTTCTTT
TRBJ2-7 13 TRBV7-2 NA NA CASSPGQNYEQYF TGTGCCAGCAGCCCCGGACAGAACTACGAGCAGTACTTC
TRBJ2-7 14 TRBV13 NA NA CASSLGPSTYEQYF TGTGCCAGCAGCCTGGGACCCTCGACCTACGAGCAGTACTTC
TRBJ2-4 15 TRBV7-2 NA NA CASSLALGRQYIQYF TGTGCCAGCAGCTTAGCGCTGGGGAGACAGTACATTCAGTACTTC
TRBJ1-4 13 TRBV5-4 NA NA CASSLGFDEKLFF TGTGCCAGCAGCTTAGGATTTGATGAAAAACTGTTTTTT
TRBJ1-1 14 TRBV19 TRBD1 NA CASSLQGADTEAFF TGTGCCAGTAGCCTCCAGGGGGCCGACACTGAAGCTTTCTTT
TRBJ1-1 16 TRBV5-1 TRBD1 once CASSLGRGRGGTEAFF TGCGCCAGCAGCTTGGGCAGGGGGCGCGGTGGCACTGAAGCTTTCTTT
TRBJ2-5 14 TRBV7-3 NA once CASSPMGIQETQYF TGTGCCAGCAGCCCAATGGGCATCCAAGAGACCCAGTACTTC
TRBJ2-7 15 TRBV4-2 TRBD1 once CASSQGQGASYEQYF TGTGCCAGCAGCCAAGGACAGGGGGCCTCCTACGAGCAGTACTTC
TRBJ1-4 15 TRBV28 NA NA CASSLLPELEEKLFF TGTGCCAGCAGTTTACTCCCGGAACTCGAGGAAAAACTGTTTTTT
TRBJ2-1 16 TRBV4-3 TRBD2 NA CASSQALAGEYNEQFF TGCGCCAGCAGCCAAGCACTAGCGGGGGAATACAATGAGCAGTTCTTC
TRBJ2-7 15 TRBV7-9 TRBD2 NA CASSSPGGGSYEQYF TGTGCCAGCAGCTCCCCCGGCGGGGGGTCCTACGAGCAGTACTTC
TRBJ2-7 17 TRBV6-1 TRBD2 NA CASSASIPGLAGHEQYF TGTGCCAGCAGTGCCTCCATACCGGGACTAGCGGGCCACGAGCAGTACTTC
TRBJ1-4 14 TRBV7-9 NA NA CASSLGQQNEKLFF TGTGCCAGCAGCTTAGGACAGCAGAATGAAAAACTGTTTTTT
TRBJ1-6 16 TRBV3-1/TRBV3-2 NA few CASSQGSGNRNSPLHF TGTGCCAGCAGCCAAGGTTCGGGGAATCGGAATTCACCCCTCCACTTT
TRBJ2-3 16 TRBV5-4 NA NA CASSGGTFPSTDTQYF TGTGCCAGCAGCGGTGGGACCTTCCCTAGCACAGATACGCAGTATTTT
TRBJ2-5 17 TRBV9 TRBD2 NA CASSVGTSGGAIETQYF TGTGCCAGCAGCGTAGGAACTAGCGGGGGGGCCATCGAGACCCAGTACTTC
TRBJ1-1 15 TRBV7-8 TRBD1 NA CASSREGTGPREAFF TGTGCCAGCAGCCGAGAAGGGACAGGGCCACGGGAAGCTTTCTTT
TRBJ1-2 12 TRBV28 NA NA CASSLADYGYTF TGTGCCAGCAGTTTGGCGGATTATGGCTACACCTTC
TRBJ2-2 14 TRBV7-6 NA few CASSPGPGAGELFF TGTGCCAGCAGCCCGGGACCGGGGGCAGGGGAGCTGTTTTTT
TRBJ2-7 13 TRBV29-1 NA NA CSVVTGEGYEQYF TGCAGCGTTGTAACAGGGGAGGGCTACGAGCAGTACTTC
TRBJ1-1 17 TRBV5-6 NA NA CASSFGTAEDMNTEAFF TGTGCCAGCAGCTTCGGGACTGCAGAAGACATGAACACTGAAGCTTTCTTT
TRBJ2-7 13 TRBV28 NA NA CASRPGDYYEQYF TGTGCCAGCAGACCAGGGGATTACTACGAGCAGTACTTC
TRBJ2-5 15 TRBV5-8 TRBD1 few CASSLGSGGIETQYF TGTGCCAGCAGCTTAGGTTCAGGGGGCATAGAGACCCAGTACTTC
TRBJ1-6 17 TRBV4-2 TRBD1 NA CASSQDGRRGHGSPLHF TGTGCCAGCAGCCAAGATGGTCGCAGGGGGCACGGGTCACCCCTCCACTTT
TRBJ2-5 15 TRBV25-1 TRBD1 NA CASSGHQGVGETQYF TGTGCCAGCAGCGGACACCAGGGGGTAGGAGAGACCCAGTACTTC
TRBJ1-1 14 TRBV28 NA NA CASSLTDGSTEAFF TGTGCCAGCAGTCTCACCGACGGGAGCACTGAAGCTTTCTTT